This T cell receptor beta chain was found in a study of PD-L1 blockade in urothelial cancer. Looking at the study overall: Peripheral blood specimens exhibited a median yield of about 140,000 T cells.

Templates that were synthetic TCR analogs were spiked into each PCR. Clones were sequenced by immunoSEQ multiplex PCR, and TCRdb holds only the in-frame ones, with some missing. The table shows roughly 20,000 clones, with approximately 86% occurring only once. This TCR was sampled from a man over 45 with urothelial cancer. Sample: PBMCs, taken around atezolizumab (anti-PD-L1) treatment.

CDR3 sequence reads: CASSKVGGQGAYEQYF. The CDR3 DNA is TGTGCCAGCAGCAAAGTAGGGGGGCAGGGGGCCTACGAGCAGTACTTC. The chain combines TRBV21-1 with TRBJ2-7; the table's TRBD1 call for D was not verified on the DNA. TRBV21-1 is reported as a pseudogene. This CDR3 is 16 amino acids long.